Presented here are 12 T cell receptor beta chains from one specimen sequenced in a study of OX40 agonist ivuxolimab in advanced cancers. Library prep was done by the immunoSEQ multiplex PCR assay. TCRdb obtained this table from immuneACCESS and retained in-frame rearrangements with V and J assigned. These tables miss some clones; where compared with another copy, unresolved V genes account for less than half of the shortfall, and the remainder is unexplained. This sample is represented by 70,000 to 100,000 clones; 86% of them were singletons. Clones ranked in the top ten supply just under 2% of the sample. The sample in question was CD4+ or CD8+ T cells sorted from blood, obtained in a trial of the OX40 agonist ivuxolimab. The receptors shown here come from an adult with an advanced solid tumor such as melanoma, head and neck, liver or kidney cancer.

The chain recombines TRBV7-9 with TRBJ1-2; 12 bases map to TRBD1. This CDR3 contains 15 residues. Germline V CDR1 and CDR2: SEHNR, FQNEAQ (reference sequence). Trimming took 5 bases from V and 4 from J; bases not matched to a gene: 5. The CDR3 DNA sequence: TGTGCCAGCAGCCCATGGGACAGGGGGCCCTATGGCTACACCTTC. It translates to CASSPWDRGPYGYTF.

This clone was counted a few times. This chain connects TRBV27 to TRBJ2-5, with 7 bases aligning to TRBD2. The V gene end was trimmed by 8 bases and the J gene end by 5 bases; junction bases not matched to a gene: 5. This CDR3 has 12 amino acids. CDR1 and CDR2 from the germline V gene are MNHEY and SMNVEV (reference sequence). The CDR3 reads CASRGSGETQYF. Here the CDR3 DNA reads TGTGCCAGCCGCGGGAGTGGGGAGACCCAGTACTTC.

The chain's CDR3 is CASNWRVTEAFF. In DNA, the CDR3 is TGTGCCAGCAACTGGAGGGTGACTGAAGCTTTCTTT. The chain employs TRBV6-1 and TRBJ1-1; D unresolved. This CDR3 region has 12 residues. The germline V gene encodes CDR1 MNHNS and CDR2 SASEGT. Trimming took off 7 bases at V and 5 bases at J, with 11 bases between the two ends.

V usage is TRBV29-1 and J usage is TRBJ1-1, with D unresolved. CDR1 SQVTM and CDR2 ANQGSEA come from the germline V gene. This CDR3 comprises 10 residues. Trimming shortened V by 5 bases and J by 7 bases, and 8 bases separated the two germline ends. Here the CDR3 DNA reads TGCAGCGTTCCGGAGAATGAAGCTTTCTTT. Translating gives CSVPENEAFF.

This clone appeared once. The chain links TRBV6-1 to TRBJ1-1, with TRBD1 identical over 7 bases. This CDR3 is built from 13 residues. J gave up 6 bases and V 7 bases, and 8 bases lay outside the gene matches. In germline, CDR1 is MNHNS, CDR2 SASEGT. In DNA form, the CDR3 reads TGTGCCAGCACCCAAAAAGACAGGGCTGAAGCTTTCTTT. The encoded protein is CASTQKDRAEAFF.

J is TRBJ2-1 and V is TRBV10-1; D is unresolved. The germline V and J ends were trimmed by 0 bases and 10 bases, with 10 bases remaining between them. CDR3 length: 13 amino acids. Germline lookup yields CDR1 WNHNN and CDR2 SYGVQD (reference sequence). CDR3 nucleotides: TGCGCCAGCAGTGAGTCGACGCACGGGGAGCAGTTCTTC. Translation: CASSESTHGEQFF.

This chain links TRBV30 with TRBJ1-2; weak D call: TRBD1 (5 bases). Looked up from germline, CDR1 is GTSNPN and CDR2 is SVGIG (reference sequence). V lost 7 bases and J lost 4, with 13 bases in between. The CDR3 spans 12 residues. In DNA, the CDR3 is TGTGCCTCCCCGGGAGGGGCCTATGGCTACACCTTC. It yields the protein CASPGGAYGYTF. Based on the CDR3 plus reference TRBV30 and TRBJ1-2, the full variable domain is SQTIHQWPATLVQPVGSPLSLECTVEGTSNPNLYWYRQAAGRGLQLLFYSVGIGQISSEVPQNLSASRPQDRQFILSSKKLLLSDSGFYLCASPGGAYGYTFGSGTRLTVV.

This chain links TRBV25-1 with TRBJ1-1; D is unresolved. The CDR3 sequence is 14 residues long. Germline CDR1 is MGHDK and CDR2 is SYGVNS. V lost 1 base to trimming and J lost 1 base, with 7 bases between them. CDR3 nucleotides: TGTGCCAGCAGTGAATGGAGGGCGAACACTGAAGCTTTCTTT. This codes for CASSEWRANTEAFF.

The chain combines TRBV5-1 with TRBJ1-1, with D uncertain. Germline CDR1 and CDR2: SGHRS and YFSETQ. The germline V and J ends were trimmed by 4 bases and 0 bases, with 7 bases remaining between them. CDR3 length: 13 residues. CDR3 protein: CASSKTLNTEAFF. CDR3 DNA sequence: TGCGCCAGCAGCAAAACACTGAACACTGAAGCTTTCTTT.

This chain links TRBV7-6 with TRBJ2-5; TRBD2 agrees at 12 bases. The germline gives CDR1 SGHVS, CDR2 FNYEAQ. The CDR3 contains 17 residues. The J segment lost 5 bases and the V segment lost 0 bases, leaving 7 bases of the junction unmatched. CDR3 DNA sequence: TGTGCCAGCAGCTTAGCCCCTAGCGGGAGGGCCGGGGAGACCCAGTACTTC. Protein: CASSLAPSGRAGETQYF.

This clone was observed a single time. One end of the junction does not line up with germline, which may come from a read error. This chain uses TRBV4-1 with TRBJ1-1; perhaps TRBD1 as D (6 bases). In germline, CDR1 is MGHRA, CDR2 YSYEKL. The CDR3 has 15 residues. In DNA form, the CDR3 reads TGCGCCAGCAGCCAAGCCGGGGGCGGGAACACTAAAGCTTTCTTT. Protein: CASSQAGGGNTKAFF.

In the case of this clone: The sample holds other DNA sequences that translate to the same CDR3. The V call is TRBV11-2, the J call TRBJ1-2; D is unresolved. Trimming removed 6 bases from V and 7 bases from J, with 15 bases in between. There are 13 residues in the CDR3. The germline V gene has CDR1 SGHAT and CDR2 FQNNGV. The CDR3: CASSFDRVGGYTF. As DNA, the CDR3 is TGTGCCAGCAGTTTCGATAGGGTGGGTGGCTACACCTTC.